Following are 23 T cell receptor beta chains from one sample sequenced in a study of blood T cell repertoires in COVID-19. The assay was immunoSEQ multiplex PCR, and TCRdb's table has in-frame clones only and misses some. This sample carries 210,000 or so clones, 75% to 90% of them seen once, and the ten largest clones take around 7%. Sequenced input: peripheral blood. The receptors were gathered from a man aged 35 to 55 with acute or convalescent COVID-19.

The chain uses TRBV18 and TRBJ2-7, with TRBD1 identical over 11 bases. The CDR3 sequence is 14 residues long. Losses at the gene ends were 3 bases for V and 6 bases for J; bases not matched to a gene: 4. Germline V gives CDR1 KGHSH, CDR2 LQKENI. The CDR3 spells CASSPGGQGGEQYF. The CDR3 nucleotides read TGTGCCAGCTCACCTGGGGGACAGGGGGGCGAGCAGTACTTC.

The V gene is TRBV10-2, the J gene TRBJ2-6; 10 bases line up with TRBD2. The CDR3 extends over 17 amino acids. Germline V gives CDR1 WSHSY, CDR2 SAAADI. The trim removed 6 bases at V and 0 bases at J, leaving 5 bases unmatched. The chain's CDR3 is CASRPLAGDSGANVLTF. Here the CDR3 DNA reads TGCGCCAGCAGGCCCCTAGCGGGGGACTCTGGGGCCAACGTCCTGACTTTC.

This chain connects TRBV28 to TRBJ1-2; tentative D call: TRBD1 (5 bases). The CDR3 sequence is 16 residues long. V was clipped by 5 bases and J by 3 bases, with 19 bases between them. CDR1 MDHEN and CDR2 SYDVKM come from the germline V gene. This chain's CDR3 is CASSPRGGLGDYGYTF. The CDR3 DNA follows: TGTGCCAGCAGTCCACGGGGGGGGTTAGGCGACTATGGCTACACCTTC.

Note on this clone: The DNA is omitted, as the CDR3 cannot be located on it reliably, and the CDR3 follows TCRdb's listing. The gene calls are TRBV4-2 and TRBJ2-2; no check of the table's D call, TRBD2, against the DNA was made. CDR1 LGHNA and CDR2 YNFKEQ come from the germline V gene. The length of the CDR3 is 16 amino acids, counting both ends. The CDR3 region is CASSQDAGGTPGSCFF.

The chain links TRBV6-1 to TRBJ1-1; D is possibly TRBD1 (6 bases). The CDR3 extends over 16 amino acids. Looked up from germline, CDR1 is MNHNS and CDR2 is SASEGT. With 0 bases removed from V and 6 bases from J, the gap between germline ends came to 17 bases. The CDR3: CASSEARGARRAEAFF. CDR3 DNA sequence: TGTGCCAGCAGTGAAGCGCGGGGGGCCCGGAGGGCTGAAGCTTTCTTT.

This clone was counted between two and nine times. The chain combines TRBV7-6 with TRBJ1-2, with D possibly matching TRBD1 (5 bases). The length of the CDR3 is 13 residues. V lost 5 bases and J 8 bases, leaving 15 bases between the germline ends. CDR1 and CDR2 (germline): SGHVS, FNYEAQ. In DNA, the CDR3 is TGTGCCAGCAGCCCCCTCGGGGGTGGCGGCTACACCTTC. Protein: CASSPLGGGGYTF.

This clone was found once. The V and J genes are TRBV6-1 and TRBJ1-4, with D uncertain. There are 15 residues in the CDR3. Germline CDR1 is MNHNS and CDR2 is SASEGT. V was trimmed by 0 bases and J by 5 bases, leaving 10 bases between them. The DNA for the CDR3 is TGTGCCAGCAGTGAAGCTCCGGGTTCGAATGAAAAACTGTTTTTT. Protein product: CASSEAPGSNEKLFF.

The chain has TRBV27 and TRBJ2-1; a weak D match, TRBD1 (7 bases). Germline V gene data show CDR1 as MNHEY and CDR2 as SMNVEV (reference sequence). V was pared by 4 bases and J by 3 bases, with 10 bases between. This CDR3 has 14 amino acids. CDR3 region: CASSSGGLYNEQFF. As DNA, the CDR3 is TGTGCCAGCAGTTCAGGGGGGCTCTACAATGAGCAGTTCTTC.

The chain joins TRBV23-1 to TRBJ2-2; TRBD2 matches at 10 bases. TRBV23-1 is noted as an ORF with a role that remains uncertain. The CDR3 runs to 18 residues. V shed 4 bases, J shed 8 bases, and the junction held 16 bases outside the gene matches. The CDR3 loop reads CASSPRRVAGGTGGELFF. The DNA of the CDR3 is TGCGCCAGCAGTCCCCGGCGGGTAGCGGGGGGAACGGGTGGGGAGCTGTTTTTT.

The chain couples TRBV29-1 to TRBJ1-1, with TRBD1 as a possible D gene (5 bases). V was shortened by 7 bases and J by 2 bases, with 17 bases between the two germline ends. CDR1 and CDR2 (germline): SQVTM, ANQGSEA. The CDR3 runs to 14 residues. CDR3 nucleotides: TGCAGCGCGTTATTCCTTAGGGGAAACACTGAAGCTTTCTTT. Translating gives CSALFLRGNTEAFF.

The chain employs TRBV5-1 and TRBJ1-4; 8 nucleotides agree with TRBD1. Germline values: CDR1 SGHRS, CDR2 YFSETQ. The CDR3 consists of 14 residues. The ends lost 4 bases at V and 6 bases at J; junction bases unmatched: 5. The DNA for the CDR3 is TGCGCCAGCAGCACTGGACAGGGCGATGAAAAACTGTTTTTT. Encoded protein: CASSTGQGDEKLFF.

This clone was picked up a small number of times. The chain employs TRBV6-5 and TRBJ2-7; maybe TRBD1 (6 bases). This CDR3 has 11 amino acids. Per the germline V gene, CDR1 is MNHEY and CDR2 is SVGAGI. With 7 bases removed from V and 4 bases from J, the gap between germline ends came to 8 bases. DNA of the CDR3: TGTGCCAGCAATACAGGGTACGAGCAGTACTTC. Translated: CASNTGYEQYF.

The V and J genes are TRBV5-4 and TRBJ1-1; possibly TRBD1 for D (6 bases). The ends were cut back, 1 base at V and 4 bases at J, with 11 bases in the middle. The CDR3 is 14 residues long. Germline V lookup: CDR1 SGHNT, CDR2 YYREEE (reference sequence). The CDR3 sequence is CASSLQGMVTEAFF. In nucleotides, the CDR3 is TGTGCCAGCAGCTTGCAGGGGATGGTCACTGAAGCTTTCTTT.

The chain combines TRBV10-3 with TRBJ1-1, with D maybe TRBD1 (5 bases). The germline gives CDR1 ENHRY, CDR2 SYGVKD. The ends were cut back, 3 bases at V and 3 bases at J, with 8 bases in the middle. The CDR3 loop spans 13 amino acids. The CDR3 protein is CAISEEGDTEAFF. The CDR3 nucleotides read TGTGCCATCAGTGAAGAAGGGGACACTGAAGCTTTCTTT.

The rearrangement joins TRBV24-1 to TRBJ2-5, with D possibly matching TRBD1 (6 bases). CDR3 length: 13 residues. V lost 5 bases and J 1 base, leaving 7 bases between the germline ends. Germline V lookup: CDR1 KGHDR, CDR2 SFDVKD. The CDR3: CATSGRGQETQYF. The CDR3 DNA is TGTGCCACCAGTGGCAGGGGCCAAGAGACCCAGTACTTC.

The rearrangement links TRBV6-5 to TRBJ2-7, with D perhaps TRBD2 (6 bases). Germline CDR1 MNHEY, CDR2 SVGAGI. The CDR3 is 13 residues long. Between the trimmed V and J ends, which lost 7 bases and 3 bases, there was a span of 13 bases. As DNA, the CDR3 is TGTGCCAGCACCCCGCAGGGAGGCTACGAGCAGTACTTC. It translates to CASTPQGGYEQYF.

This clone was seen a few times. V is TRBV27 and J is TRBJ2-7, with 11 bases fitting TRBD1. The junction had 1 base not matched to a gene; V was cut back by 3 bases and J by 6 bases. CDR1 is MNHEY and CDR2 is SMNVEV in the germline V gene (reference sequence). The CDR3 has 13 residues. In DNA form, the CDR3 reads TGTGCCAGCAGTTTTGGGACAGGGGGCGAGCAGTACTTC. This sequence encodes CASSFGTGGEQYF.

This clone has just one count. V usage is TRBV4-1 and J usage is TRBJ2-2; D is ambiguous. The CDR3 sequence is 13 residues long. With 4 bases removed from V and 7 bases from J, the gap between germline ends came to 10 bases. Germline V gene sequence: CDR1 MGHRA, CDR2 YSYEKL. The CDR3 sequence is CASSLLNSGELFF. Here the CDR3 DNA reads TGCGCCAGCAGCCTTCTGAATAGCGGGGAGCTGTTTTTT.

About this clone: Other nucleotide sequences in the sample specify the same CDR3. J is TRBJ1-5 and V is TRBV2; D unresolved. CDR3 length equals 12 residues. Trimming shortened V by 4 bases and J by 3 bases, and 4 bases separated the two germline ends. Germline CDR1 and CDR2: SNHLY and FYNNEI. The CDR3 nucleotides are TGTGCCAGCAGTGGGCCCAATCAGCCCCAGCATTTT. It encodes CASSGPNQPQHF.

The chain links TRBV12-5 to TRBJ1-5; TRBD1 aligns across 7 bases. This CDR3 has 16 amino acids. J lost 3 bases, V lost 6 bases, and 11 bases had no gene match. The V gene's germline CDR1 is LGHNT and CDR2 FRNRAP. CDR3 nucleotides: TGTGCTAGTGGCCTCTACAGGGGTTTGTTCAATCAGCCCCAGCATTTT. It is translated as CASGLYRGLFNQPQHF.

The CDR3 DNA reads as TGCAGCCTACAGAATAGGGGCAGGGGTTACAATGAGCAGTTCTTC. This sequence encodes CSLQNRGRGYNEQFF. This sequence joins TRBV29-1 and TRBJ2-1; a weak D match, TRBD1 (6 bases). The germline gives CDR1 SQVTM, CDR2 ANQGSEA. The CDR3 runs to 15 residues. Trimming removed 8 bases from V and 4 bases from J, with 21 bases in between.

This chain connects TRBV5-1 to TRBJ1-2, with 10 bases aligning to TRBD1. This CDR3 has 14 amino acids. Germline V gene sequence: CDR1 SGHRS, CDR2 YFSETQ. V lost 4 bases, J lost 10 bases, and 10 bases stayed unmatched. CDR3 sequence: CASSESGTGDFYTF. The CDR3 nucleotides are TGCGCCAGCAGCGAGTCCGGGACAGGGGACTTCTACACCTTC.

The V call is TRBV4-2, the J call TRBJ1-2; D is possibly TRBD1 (5 bases). V was pared by 0 bases and J by 5 bases, with 10 bases between. CDR1 is LGHNA, CDR2 YNFKEQ, per germline. The CDR3 totals 14 residues. The CDR3 sequence: CASSQESQGYGYTF. The CDR3 bases are TGTGCCAGCAGCCAAGAGAGTCAGGGATATGGCTACACCTTC.